This T cell receptor beta chain is from a study of blood T cells in healthy people across ages. Study-level results: Researchers judged that diversity estimates from one million T cells fell short of true values.

Extractions gave at least 6 micrograms of total RNA per sample. A sample-barcoded 5' primer and a J-beta primer mix were used in a second PCR of about 6 to 12 cycles. TCRdb analysed the 5' RACE reads with MiXCR anew, one entry per CDR3 protein. The table records under 1,000,000 distinct CDR3 sequences, around 45% of them present only once. The germline gives CDR1 MNHEY, CDR2 SMNVEV (reference sequence). Inclusive of both ends, the CDR3 amounts to 15 amino acids. In its sample, this clonotype was seen a few times. Its antigen remains unknown. Because the CDR3's place on the DNA is in doubt, the DNA is left out and the CDR3 is given as listed by TCRdb.

The source of this sequence is a man older than 75 in good health. V usage is TRBV27 and J usage is TRBJ2-5. The source material was blood. CDR3 sequence reads: CASSSSTGIQETQYF.